A single count supports the clone carrying this TCR beta chain. Its antigen remains unidentified. This record comes from a study of cytomegalovirus exposure and HLA in healthy donors. The PCR was carried out with 60 Vbeta primers and 13 Jbeta primers. Profiled with immunoSEQ multiplex PCR; TCRdb holds only in-frame clones, not every one. The sample carries around 130,000 clones, roughly 88% recorded once. This CDR3 has 12 residues. V was clipped by 5 bases and J by 1 base, with 5 bases between them. The V gene's germline CDR1 is SGHTA and CDR2 FQGTGA. Study-wide points: In a later analysis, the majority of CMV-associated beta chains seemingly showed HLA restriction. Likely technical artifact: a cluster of highly shared sequence variants. In an earlier analysis, most TCR beta V segments were productive about 87% or about 30% of the time.

The source of this sequence is a boy aged 5-17 years in good health and CMV-seronegative. The chain recombines TRBV7-3 with TRBJ2-5, with D uncertain. Sequences were obtained from PBMCs. In DNA, the CDR3 is TGTGCCAGCAGCCTGGCCCAAGAGACCCAGTACTTC. It translates to CASSLAQETQYF.